This T cell receptor beta chain was identified in a study of CD8+CD57+ T cells in acquired aplastic anemia. The V gene end was trimmed by 3 bases and the J gene end by 1 base; junction bases not matched to a gene: 3. CDR3 length: 15 residues. CDR1 MGHRA and CDR2 YSYEKL come from the germline V gene. Both TCR beta VDJ combination and CDR3 sequence profiling were carried out. Genomic DNA was the template for this profiling. TCRdb re-analysed the reads in MiXCR, keeping a single row per CDR3 protein. The sample contains roughly 500,000 distinct CDR3 sequences, roughly 34% of which appear only once. General study results and limits: Roughly 30 sequences, all CD8+ CDR3, were shared between patients and controls.

The authors sequenced patients whose flow cytometry had shown CD8+CD57+ cell expansion. As a group, the patients uniformly had severe acquired aplastic anemia. The blood sampling took place in patients who had so far received no therapy. This clonotype appeared a few times. Its cognate antigen is unknown. The sequenced sample consisted of sorted CD4+, CD8+, or CD8+CD57+ T cells (not recorded which) from PBMCs. The chain combines TRBV4-1 with TRBJ2-5, with 9 bases fitting TRBD1. This TCR came from a human donor with aplastic anemia. This chain's CDR3 is CASSQGQGVQETQYF. CDR3 sequence (DNA): TGCGCCAGCAGCCAGGGACAGGGTGTCCAAGAGACCCAGTACTTC.